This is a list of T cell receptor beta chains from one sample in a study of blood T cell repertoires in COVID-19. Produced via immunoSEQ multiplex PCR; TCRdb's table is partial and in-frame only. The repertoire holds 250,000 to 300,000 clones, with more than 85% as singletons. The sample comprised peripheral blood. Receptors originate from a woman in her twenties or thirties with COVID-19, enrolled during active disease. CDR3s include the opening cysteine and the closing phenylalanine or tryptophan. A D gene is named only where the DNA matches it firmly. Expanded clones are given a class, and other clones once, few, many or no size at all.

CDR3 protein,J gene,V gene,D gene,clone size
CASTRGKAGAKDTQYF,TRBJ2-3,TRBV25-1,TRBD2,NA
CASSWGILDGYTF,TRBJ1-2,TRBV28,NA,once
CASSPSAQGQPQHF,TRBJ1-5,TRBV5-5,NA,NA
CASRNPSSVNTEAFF,TRBJ1-1,TRBV6-5,NA,NA
CASSSQAGMNEQYF,TRBJ2-7,TRBV7-2,NA,NA
CASSLAGQGGEKLFF,TRBJ1-4,TRBV7-6,TRBD1,NA
CAISESQGGQAFF,TRBJ1-1,TRBV10-3,NA,NA
CASSQQVGSYEQYF,TRBJ2-7,TRBV19,NA,NA
CASSLGGTGTTDTQYF,TRBJ2-3,TRBV5-4,TRBD1,NA
CASSQNRVLTYEQYF,TRBJ2-7,TRBV3-1/TRBV3-2,NA,NA
CASSHKGDSYEQYF,TRBJ2-7,TRBV27,NA,NA
CAWSDAVYYGYTF,TRBJ1-2,TRBV30,NA,few
CASSEGLASNEQFF,TRBJ2-1,TRBV6-1,TRBD2,NA
CASSAVQFAGNTIYF,TRBJ1-3,TRBV4-1,NA,NA
CASSSTGTGIWWAFF,TRBJ1-1,TRBV19,TRBD1,NA
CASSLVTSTWEQFF,TRBJ2-1,TRBV7-2,NA,once
CASSSRLAGEWETQYF,TRBJ2-5,TRBV3-1/TRBV3-2,TRBD2,NA
CASSRPSGGSSYEQYF,TRBJ2-7,TRBV5-4,TRBD2,once
CASSARTGMNTEAFF,TRBJ1-1,TRBV9,NA,NA
CASSLGAGAWSYNSPLHF,TRBJ1-6,TRBV7-6,NA,NA
CASSFLDTPTIRRAFF,TRBJ1-1,TRBV11-2,NA,NA
CASSPTFGQLNYGYTF,TRBJ1-2,TRBV27,NA,NA
CAWSVGRASGRGYTDTQYF,TRBJ2-3,TRBV30,TRBD2,NA
CASGTGPTGELFF,TRBJ2-2,TRBV24-1,TRBD1,NA
CASGQMNTEAFF,TRBJ1-1,TRBV12-5,NA,NA
CAAGRQTQYF,NA,TRBV28,NA,NA
CASSARTGGARAETQYF,TRBJ2-5,TRBV6-1,TRBD1,NA
CASAGGTYEQYF,TRBJ2-7,TRBV6-6,TRBD2,NA
CASSIEGQAELNSPLHF,TRBJ1-6,TRBV19,TRBD1,once
CASSLLGQPQHF,TRBJ1-5,TRBV28,NA,NA
CASSPGLASSYEQYF,TRBJ2-7,TRBV28,TRBD2,NA
CASSLAGAQFF,TRBJ2-1,TRBV19,TRBD2,NA
CASSASRGDQPQHF,TRBJ1-5,TRBV28,TRBD1,once
CASSSRASGSHEQFF,TRBJ2-1,TRBV6-2/TRBV6-3,TRBD2,NA
CATSMGMSTDTQYF,TRBJ2-3,TRBV15,NA,NA
CASTPLGGLTDTQYF,TRBJ2-3,TRBV11-2,TRBD1,NA
CASSILAGANTGELFF,TRBJ2-2,TRBV11-3,TRBD2,NA